The TCR beta chain under discussion was sequenced for a study of T cell responses to AZD1222 COVID-19 vaccine. Study-level results: There were repertoire samples only from the period after the peak T cell response.

Germline CDR1 and CDR2: SGHRS and YFSETQ. V gave up 1 base and J gave up 8 bases, with 22 bases separating them. The CDR3 consists of 17 residues. Generated by immunoSEQ multiplex PCR, the TCRdb table keeps only in-frame clones and is missing some. This table has 25,000 to 40,000 clones, 88% appearing once. Comments on this clone: Its antigen remains unknown.

The specimen was peripheral blood, collected 28 days after the second AZD1222 dose. V usage is TRBV5-1 and J usage is TRBJ2-1; D might be TRBD2 (6 bases). This clonotype originated in an adult who received the AZD1222 COVID-19 vaccine. The CDR3 bases are TGCGCCAGCAGCTTGATTAGCGGCAGGGTAGTGGGCGATGAGCAGTTCTTC. Protein: CASSLISGRVVGDEQFF.